The clone carrying this T cell receptor (beta chain) was recorded many times. Its antigen remains unidentified. From the 5' RACE reads, TCRdb called clonotypes with MiXCR, one entry per CDR3 protein. The table has around 150,000 distinct CDR3 sequences, 30% to 35% seen once. The data originate from a study of CD8 T cells in ankylosing spondylitis. Points from the study as a whole: Reported data indicate significant enrichment of disease-linked clones within matched ankylosing spondylitis synovial fluid.

Trimming removed 6 bases from V and 4 bases from J; junction bases left unmatched: 11. This CDR3 spans 16 amino acids. Germline CDR1 and CDR2: MNHEY and SVGEGT. Sequencing was performed on synovial fluid, either unsorted or a sorted T cell fraction (not recorded which). The genes are TRBV6-2 or TRBV6-3 and TRBJ2-1, with TRBD2 identical over 8 bases. The TCR originated in a male donor with ankylosing spondylitis. The chain's CDR3 is CASSPAGTSSYNEQFF. The DNA of the CDR3 is TGTGCCAGCAGCCCCGCCGGGACTAGTTCTTACAATGAGCAGTTCTTC.